Given below is one T cell receptor beta chain in context. What it binds is unknown. With duration under 3 months, ophthalmopathy was active: Clinical Activity Score at least 3, NOSPECS at least 4. This entry comes from a study of T cells in Graves' hyperthyroidism and ophthalmopathy. Study-level information: Staff took peripheral blood when the initial diagnosis was made, before any treatment began.

Study-level results: The blood repertoire included most of the expanded thyroid clonotypes above 0.001. Ophthalmopathy was model-predicted a median around seven months pre-onset.

It was RNA transcripts that yielded the amplified TCR beta CDR3 regions. First-round RT-PCR with HTBI primers amplified the TCR CDR3 region. Using its own MiXCR run on the multiplex PCR reads, TCRdb lists one record per CDR3 protein. This sample has about 410,000 distinct CDR3 sequences, with roughly 15% found just once. Sequenced: blood. This clonotype was obtained from a man aged 18-30 years with Graves' ophthalmopathy.

As DNA, the CDR3 is TGTGCCAGCAGCCAAGTAACCCGGAATTCACCCCTCCACTTT. Protein sequence: CASSQVTRNSPLHF. The chain is built from TRBV3-1 and TRBJ1-6; D is unclear. Trimming removed 1 base from V and 7 bases from J, with 8 bases in between. Germline V gene data show CDR1 as LGHDT and CDR2 as YNNKEL (reference sequence). This CDR3 has 14 amino acids.